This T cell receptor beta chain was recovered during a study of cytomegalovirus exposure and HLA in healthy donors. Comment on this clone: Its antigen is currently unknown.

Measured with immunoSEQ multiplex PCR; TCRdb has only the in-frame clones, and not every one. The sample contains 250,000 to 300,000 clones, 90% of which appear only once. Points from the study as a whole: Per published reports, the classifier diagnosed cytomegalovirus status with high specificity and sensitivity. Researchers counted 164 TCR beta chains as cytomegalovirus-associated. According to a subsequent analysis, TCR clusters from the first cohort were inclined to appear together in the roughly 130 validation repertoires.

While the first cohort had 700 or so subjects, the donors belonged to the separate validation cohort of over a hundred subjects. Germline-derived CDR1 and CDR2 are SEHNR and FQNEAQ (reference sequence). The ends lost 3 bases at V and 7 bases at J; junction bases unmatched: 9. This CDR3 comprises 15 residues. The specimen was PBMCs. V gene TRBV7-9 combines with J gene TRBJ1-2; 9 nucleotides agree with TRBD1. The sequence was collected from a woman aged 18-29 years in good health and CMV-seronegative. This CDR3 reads CASSLVRDREGGYTF. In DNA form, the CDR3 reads TGTGCCAGCAGCTTGGTGAGGGACAGGGAGGGTGGCTACACCTTC.